The clone carrying this T cell receptor beta chain came up many times. The antigen remains unidentified. Individual cDNA molecules were tagged with unique molecular identifiers. MiXCR, applied by TCRdb to the 5' RACE reads, yields one record per CDR3 protein. The sample lists tens of thousands of distinct CDR3 sequences; 5.5% to 6.5% were seen once. This record comes from a study of early T cells in non-severe SARS-CoV-2 infection. The study, taken as a whole, reports: Lookups in VDJdb leaned toward anti-spike CD8 responses and missed private and CD4 specificities.

The V and J ends lost 6 bases and 3 bases respectively, with 14 bases between them. The germline gives CDR1 SQVTM, CDR2 ANQGSEA. The CDR3 loop spans 13 amino acids. This specimen was whole blood, taken at baseline. The TCR sequence derives from an adult who was a healthcare worker with PCR-confirmed SARS-CoV-2 infection or an uninfected control (not recorded which). The chain employs TRBV29-1 and TRBJ1-2, with D perhaps matching TRBD1 (5 bases). CDR3 sequence: CSVTTGAYYGYTF. The CDR3 nucleotides are TGCAGCGTCACGACCGGGGCCTACTATGGCTACACCTTC.